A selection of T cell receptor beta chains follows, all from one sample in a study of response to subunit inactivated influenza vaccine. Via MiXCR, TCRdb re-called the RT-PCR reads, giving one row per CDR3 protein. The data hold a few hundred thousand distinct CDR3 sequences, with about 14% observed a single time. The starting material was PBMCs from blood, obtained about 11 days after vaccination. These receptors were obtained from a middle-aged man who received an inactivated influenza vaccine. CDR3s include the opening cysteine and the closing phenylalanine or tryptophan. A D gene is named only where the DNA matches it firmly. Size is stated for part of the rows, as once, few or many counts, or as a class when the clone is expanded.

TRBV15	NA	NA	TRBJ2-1	CATSRAHGGVGQNEQFF
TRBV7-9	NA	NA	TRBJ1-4	CASSSSTGRGGNEKLFF
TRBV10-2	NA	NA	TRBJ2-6	CASSEIFNSGANVLTF
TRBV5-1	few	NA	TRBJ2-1	CASSLVGGASYNEQFF
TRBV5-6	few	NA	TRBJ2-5	CASSLPRERETQYF
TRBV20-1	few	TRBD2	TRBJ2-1	CSARKTSGSYNEQFF
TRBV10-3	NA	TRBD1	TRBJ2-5	CAIRRGQGGWGETQYF
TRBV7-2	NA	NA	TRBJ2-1	CASSLAHGGGGYNEQFF
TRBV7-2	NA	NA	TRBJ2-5	CASSLGTNAGETQYF
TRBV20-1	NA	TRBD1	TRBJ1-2	CSARAPVTGSIGGYTF
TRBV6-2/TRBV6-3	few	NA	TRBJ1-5	CASSYLSNQPQHF
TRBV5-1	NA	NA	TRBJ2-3	CASSRWGNTDTQYF
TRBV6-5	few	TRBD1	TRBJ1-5	CASSLGGQGGQPQHF
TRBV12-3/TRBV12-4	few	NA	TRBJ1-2	CASSHVPDRRGYTF
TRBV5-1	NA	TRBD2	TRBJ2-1	CASSLSHSGSSYNEQFF
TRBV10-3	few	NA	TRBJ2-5	CAISDVSGAPVLGTQYF
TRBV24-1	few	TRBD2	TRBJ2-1	CATSGPREVNNEQFF
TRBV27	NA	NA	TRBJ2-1	CASSSRYEQFF
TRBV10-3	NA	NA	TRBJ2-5	CAISPFRAKGYQETQYF
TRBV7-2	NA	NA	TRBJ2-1	CASSLVWGEGEQFF
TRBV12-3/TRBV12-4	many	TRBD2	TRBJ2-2	CASSPTGLNTGELFF
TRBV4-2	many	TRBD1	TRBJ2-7	CASSQDRVASYEQYF
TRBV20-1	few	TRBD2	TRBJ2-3	CSASSQREGQDTQYF
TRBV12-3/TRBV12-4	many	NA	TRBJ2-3	CASSRSTDTQYF
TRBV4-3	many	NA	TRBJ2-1	CASSQGEGRPSYNEQFF
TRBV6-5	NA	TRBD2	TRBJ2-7	CASLLAAGLGEQYF
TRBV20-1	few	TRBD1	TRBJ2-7	CSADHPGQGGYEQYF
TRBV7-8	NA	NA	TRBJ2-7	CASSVGIEQYF
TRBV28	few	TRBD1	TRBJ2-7	CASSYLTGAYEQYF
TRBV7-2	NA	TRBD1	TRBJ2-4	CASSLTLDRAAKNIQYF
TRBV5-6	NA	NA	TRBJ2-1	CASSLEREAAYNEQFF
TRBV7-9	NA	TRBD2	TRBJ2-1	CATKEGSGRVFNEQFF
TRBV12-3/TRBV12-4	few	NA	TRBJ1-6	CASSTRGNSPLHF
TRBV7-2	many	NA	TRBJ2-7	CASSERTGYEQYF